This T cell receptor beta chain was obtained from a study of blood T cells in healthy people across ages. The length of the CDR3 is 14 residues. V dropped 6 bases and J dropped 7 bases, with 18 bases sitting between them. Germline V gene lookup returns CDR1 MNHEY and CDR2 SMNVEV (reference sequence). Extractions gave at least 6 micrograms of total RNA per sample. Primed by a sample-barcoded 5' primer and a J-beta primer mix, a second PCR proceeded for 7 to 11 cycles. MiXCR, run by TCRdb on the 5' RACE reads, gives a single entry per CDR3 protein. Seen here are 1.5 million or so distinct CDR3 sequences, roughly 43% observed once, and the top ten hold around 4%.

Material for sequencing was blood. The sequence was obtained from a woman between 18 and 29 years old in good health. The chain carries TRBV27 and TRBJ2-5, with D perhaps TRBD1 (5 bases). CDR3 nucleotides: TGTGCCAGCAGCTCCCTAAGGGGTCTTGGGACCCAGTACTTC. Its translation: CASSSLRGLGTQYF.